Listed below are T cell receptor beta chains from one sample, sequenced in a study of immune evolution from preneoplasia to lung adenocarcinoma. TCRdb keeps only in-frame clones here, not all; method: immunoSEQ multiplex PCR. The sample gives 8,000 to 10,000 clones, 80% to 85% of which show up once; almost 5% is in the top ten. Sequencing used FFPE minimally invasive lung adenocarcinoma tissue. All receptors derive from a person aged 65 to 85 with lung adenocarcinoma. Some clones in this sample may be carry-over from other donors' samples. The CDR3 runs from the conserved cysteine through the conserved F or W. D genes are given only for firm matches. Some rows mark clone size as missing; the rest say once, few, many or name a class of expanded clone.

v_gene: TRBV5-8; j_gene: TRBJ2-4; d_gene: -; abundance: -; CDR3aa: CASSLKGWIAKNIQYF; CDR3nt: TGTGCCAGCAGCTTGAAGGGGTGGATAGCCAAAAACATTCAGTACTTC
v_gene: TRBV5-6; j_gene: TRBJ2-7; d_gene: -; abundance: -; CDR3aa: CASSLYSNSYEQYF; CDR3nt: TGTGCCAGCAGCTTGTACTCTAACTCCTACGAGCAGTACTTC
v_gene: TRBV6-5; j_gene: TRBJ1-2; d_gene: TRBD1; abundance: -; CDR3aa: CASKRQGADYGYTF; CDR3nt: TGTGCCAGCAAGAGACAGGGGGCGGACTATGGCTACACCTTC
v_gene: TRBV2; j_gene: TRBJ2-1; d_gene: TRBD1; abundance: -; CDR3aa: CASSERDRVNEQFF; CDR3nt: TGTGCCAGCAGTGAACGGGACAGGGTCAATGAGCAGTTCTTC
v_gene: TRBV5-1; j_gene: TRBJ2-6; d_gene: -; abundance: -; CDR3aa: CASREGQSGANVLTF; CDR3nt: TGCGCCAGCAGGGAGGGACAGTCTGGGGCCAACGTCCTGACTTTC
v_gene: TRBV5-4; j_gene: TRBJ1-2; d_gene: -; abundance: once; CDR3aa: CASSLSNYGYTF; CDR3nt: TGTGCCAGCAGCTTGTCCAACTATGGCTACACCTTC
v_gene: TRBV7-3; j_gene: TRBJ2-1; d_gene: TRBD2; abundance: few; CDR3aa: CASSLSPGTSLSEQFF; CDR3nt: TGTGCCAGCAGCTTATCCCCCGGGACTAGCCTTAGTGAGCAGTTCTTC
v_gene: TRBV28; j_gene: TRBJ2-5; d_gene: TRBD2; abundance: few; CDR3aa: CASSRAGGETQYF; CDR3nt: TGTGCCAGCAGTCGAGCGGGAGGGGAGACCCAGTACTTC
v_gene: TRBV25-1; j_gene: TRBJ2-3; d_gene: TRBD1; abundance: -; CDR3aa: CASSEGDRDTDTQYF; CDR3nt: TGTGCCAGCAGTGAAGGGGACAGGGACACAGATACGCAGTATTTT
v_gene: TRBV4-2; j_gene: TRBJ2-1; d_gene: -; abundance: -; CDR3aa: CASRAGQFSYNEQFF; CDR3nt: TGTGCCAGCCGGGCGGGACAGTTCAGTTACAATGAGCAGTTCTTC
v_gene: TRBV6-1; j_gene: TRBJ2-2; d_gene: -; abundance: once; CDR3aa: CASSEGAHTGELFF; CDR3nt: TGTGCCAGCAGTGAGGGCGCGCACACCGGGGAGCTGTTTTTT
v_gene: TRBV7-6; j_gene: TRBJ2-5; d_gene: TRBD2; abundance: -; CDR3aa: CASTQGRTSETQYF; CDR3nt: TGTGCCAGCACCCAAGGCCGGACTAGCGAGACCCAGTACTTC
v_gene: TRBV10-3; j_gene: TRBJ2-3; d_gene: TRBD2; abundance: -; CDR3aa: CAISETSGSSDTQYF; CDR3nt: TGTGCCATCAGCGAGACTAGCGGGAGCTCAGATACGCAGTATTTT
v_gene: TRBV30; j_gene: TRBJ2-6; d_gene: -; abundance: -; CDR3aa: CAWSELGANVLTF; CDR3nt: TGTGCCTGGAGTGAACTAGGGGCCAACGTCCTGACTTTC
v_gene: TRBV13; j_gene: TRBJ2-7; d_gene: -; abundance: -; CDR3aa: CASSFGGRSSYEQYF; CDR3nt: TGTGCCAGCAGCTTTGGGGGCCGGAGCTCCTACGAGCAGTACTTC